This T cell receptor beta chain is drawn from a study of PD-L1 blockade in urothelial cancer. Study-wide context: Patients with male sex and bladder-origin urothelial cancer accounted for most of the roughly 29 enrolled.

CDR1 is MGHRA, CDR2 YSYEKL, per germline. Trimming removed 0 bases at V and 8 bases at J, with 13 bases between. CDR3 length: 14 residues. Libraries were prepared by immunoSEQ multiplex PCR; TCRdb keeps only in-frame clonotypes and omits some of them. The sample lists about 95,000 clones, around 86% occurring once. The table lists this clone with a count of one. Stated time point: pretreatment peripheral blood. Urothelial carcinoma in patients was locally advanced or metastatic. The J gene is TRBJ1-1, the V gene TRBV4-1; D is unresolved. The clonotype comes from a man between 60 and 70 years old with urothelial cancer. Sequenced material: PBMCs, taken around atezolizumab (anti-PD-L1) treatment. The CDR3 loop reads CASSQERAAREAFF. CDR3 coding DNA: TGCGCCAGCAGCCAAGAGAGGGCAGCCAGAGAAGCTTTCTTT.